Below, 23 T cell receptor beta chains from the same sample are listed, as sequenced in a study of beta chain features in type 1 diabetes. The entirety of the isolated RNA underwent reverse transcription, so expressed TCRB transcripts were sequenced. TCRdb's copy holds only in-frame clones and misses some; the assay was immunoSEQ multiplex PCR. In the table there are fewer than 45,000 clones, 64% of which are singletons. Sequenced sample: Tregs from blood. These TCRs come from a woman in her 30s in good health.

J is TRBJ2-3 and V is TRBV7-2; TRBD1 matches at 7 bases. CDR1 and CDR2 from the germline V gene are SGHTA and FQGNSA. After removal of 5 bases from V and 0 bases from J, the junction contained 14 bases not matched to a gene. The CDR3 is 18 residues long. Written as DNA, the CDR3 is TGTGCCAGCAGCCAAGGGTGGGGCCGGGACAGTAGCACAGATACGCAGTATTTT. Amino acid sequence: CASSQGWGRDSSTDTQYF.

CDR3 loop: CASSEDRAPYNEQFF. Here the CDR3 DNA reads TGTGCCAGCAGCGAAGACAGGGCTCCCTACAATGAGCAGTTCTTC. The J gene is TRBJ2-1, the V gene TRBV7-2; 7 bases agree with TRBD1. CDR1 and CDR2 (germline): SGHTA, FQGNSA. With 5 bases clipped from V and 2 bases from J, the junction kept 6 bases outside the gene matches. The CDR3 extends over 15 amino acids.

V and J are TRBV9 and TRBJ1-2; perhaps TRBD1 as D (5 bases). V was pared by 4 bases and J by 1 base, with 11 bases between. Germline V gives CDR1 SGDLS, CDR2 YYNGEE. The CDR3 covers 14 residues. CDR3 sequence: CASSSPGLNYGYTF. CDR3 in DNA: TGTGCCAGCAGCTCCCCAGGGCTTAACTATGGCTACACCTTC.

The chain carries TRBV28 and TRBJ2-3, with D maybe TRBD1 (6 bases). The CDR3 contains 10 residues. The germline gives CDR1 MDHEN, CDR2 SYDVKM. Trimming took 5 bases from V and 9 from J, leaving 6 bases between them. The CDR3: CASSGTTQYF. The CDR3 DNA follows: TGTGCCAGCAGTGGGACAACGCAGTATTTT.

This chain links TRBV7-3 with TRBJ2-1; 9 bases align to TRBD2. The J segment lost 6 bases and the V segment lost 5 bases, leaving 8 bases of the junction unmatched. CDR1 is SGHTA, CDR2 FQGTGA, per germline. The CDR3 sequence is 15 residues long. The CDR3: CASSRVAGVGNEQFF. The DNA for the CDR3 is TGTGCCAGCAGCCGCGTAGCGGGAGTGGGCAATGAGCAGTTCTTC.

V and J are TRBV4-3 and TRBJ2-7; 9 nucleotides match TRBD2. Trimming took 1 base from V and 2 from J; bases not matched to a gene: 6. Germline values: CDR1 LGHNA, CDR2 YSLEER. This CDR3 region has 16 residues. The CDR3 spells CASSQVWPSGAYEQYF. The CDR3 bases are TGCGCCAGCAGCCAAGTCTGGCCTAGCGGGGCCTACGAGCAGTACTTC.

The CDR3 nucleotides are TGTGCCAGCAAACGGGGGCCTAGCGGGACAGGTAATGAGCAGTTCTTC. Translated: CASKRGPSGTGNEQFF. The chain combines TRBV9 with TRBJ2-1, with D possibly being TRBD2 (9 bases). The CDR3 loop spans 16 amino acids. Germline V lookup: CDR1 SGDLS, CDR2 YYNGEE. The ends were cut back, 6 bases at V and 7 bases at J, with 23 bases in the middle.

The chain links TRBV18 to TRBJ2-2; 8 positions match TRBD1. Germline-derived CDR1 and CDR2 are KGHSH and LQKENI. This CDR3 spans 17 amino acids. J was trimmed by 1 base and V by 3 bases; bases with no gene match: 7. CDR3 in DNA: TGTGCCAGCTCACCTTCTTCTGGACAGGGGAACACCGGGGAGCTGTTTTTT. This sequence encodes CASSPSSGQGNTGELFF.

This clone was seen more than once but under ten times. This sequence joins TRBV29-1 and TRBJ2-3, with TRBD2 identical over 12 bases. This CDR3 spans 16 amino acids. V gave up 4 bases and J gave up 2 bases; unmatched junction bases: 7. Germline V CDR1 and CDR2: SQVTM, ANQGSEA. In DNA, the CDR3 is TGCAGCGTTGCGGGGTGGACTAGCGGGAACACAGATACGCAGTATTTT. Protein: CSVAGWTSGNTDTQYF.

CDR3 nucleotide sequence: TGTGCCAGCAGCGCGTCCTACGAGCAGTACTTC. It yields the protein CASSASYEQYF. The chain links TRBV7-2 to TRBJ2-7; no firm D call. CDR3 length: 11 amino acids. V gave up 5 bases and J gave up 1 base, with 3 bases separating them. Germline CDR1 reads SGHTA; CDR2 reads FQGNSA.

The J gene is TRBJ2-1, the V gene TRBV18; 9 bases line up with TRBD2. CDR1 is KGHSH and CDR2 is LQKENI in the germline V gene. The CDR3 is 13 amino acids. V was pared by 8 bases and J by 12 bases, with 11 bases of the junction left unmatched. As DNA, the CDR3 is TGTGCCAGCACTCCAAGAGCGGGGGGATTGCAGTTCTTC. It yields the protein CASTPRAGGLQFF.

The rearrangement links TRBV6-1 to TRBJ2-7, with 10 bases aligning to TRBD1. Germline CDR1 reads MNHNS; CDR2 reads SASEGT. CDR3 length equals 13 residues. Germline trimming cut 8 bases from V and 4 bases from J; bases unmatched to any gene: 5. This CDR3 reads CASVGTGVYEQYF. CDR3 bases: TGTGCCAGCGTGGGGACAGGGGTATACGAGCAGTACTTC.

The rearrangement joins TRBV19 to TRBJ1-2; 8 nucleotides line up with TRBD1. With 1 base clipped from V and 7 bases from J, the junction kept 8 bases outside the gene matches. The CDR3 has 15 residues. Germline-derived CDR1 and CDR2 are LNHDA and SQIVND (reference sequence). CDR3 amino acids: CASSIAADRVFGYTF. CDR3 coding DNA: TGTGCCAGTAGTATAGCGGCGGACAGGGTGTTTGGCTACACCTTC.

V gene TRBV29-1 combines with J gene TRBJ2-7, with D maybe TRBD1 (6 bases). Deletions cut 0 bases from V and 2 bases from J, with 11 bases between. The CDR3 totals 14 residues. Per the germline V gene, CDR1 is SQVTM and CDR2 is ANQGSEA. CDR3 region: CSVEEQGIPYEQYF. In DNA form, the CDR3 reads TGCAGCGTTGAAGAGCAGGGGATCCCCTACGAGCAGTACTTC.

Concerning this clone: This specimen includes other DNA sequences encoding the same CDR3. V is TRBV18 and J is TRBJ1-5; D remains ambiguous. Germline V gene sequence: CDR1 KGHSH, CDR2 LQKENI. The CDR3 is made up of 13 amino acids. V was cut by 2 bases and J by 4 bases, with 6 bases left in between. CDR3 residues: CASSPGENQPQHF. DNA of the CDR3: TGTGCCAGCTCACCAGGGGAGAATCAGCCCCAGCATTTT. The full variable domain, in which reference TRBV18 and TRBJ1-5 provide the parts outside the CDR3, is NAGVMQNPRHLVRRRGQEARLRCSPMKGHSHVYWYRQLPEEGLKFMVYLQKENIIDESGMPKERFSAEFPKEGPSILRIQQVVRGDSAAYFCASSPGENQPQHFGDGTRLSIL.

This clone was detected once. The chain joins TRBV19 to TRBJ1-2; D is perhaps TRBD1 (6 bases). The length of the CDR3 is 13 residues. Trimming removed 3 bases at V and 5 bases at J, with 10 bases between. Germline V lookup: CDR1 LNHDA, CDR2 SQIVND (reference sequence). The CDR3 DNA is TGTGCCAGTAGTATCGGCGGACAGTATGGCTACACCTTC. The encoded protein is CASSIGGQYGYTF.

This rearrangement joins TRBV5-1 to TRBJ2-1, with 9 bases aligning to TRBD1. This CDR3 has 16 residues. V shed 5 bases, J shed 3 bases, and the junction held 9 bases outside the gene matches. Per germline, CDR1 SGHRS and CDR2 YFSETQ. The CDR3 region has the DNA TGCGCCAGCAGTGGACAGGGGCGACGACTCTACAATGAGCAGTTCTTC. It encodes CASSGQGRRLYNEQFF.

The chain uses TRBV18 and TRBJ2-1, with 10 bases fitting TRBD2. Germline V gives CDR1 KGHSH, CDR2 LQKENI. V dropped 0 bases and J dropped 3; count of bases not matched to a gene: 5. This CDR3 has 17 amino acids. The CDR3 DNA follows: TGTGCCAGCTCACCACCTAGCGGGAGGATCGACTACAATGAGCAGTTCTTC. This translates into CASSPPSGRIDYNEQFF.

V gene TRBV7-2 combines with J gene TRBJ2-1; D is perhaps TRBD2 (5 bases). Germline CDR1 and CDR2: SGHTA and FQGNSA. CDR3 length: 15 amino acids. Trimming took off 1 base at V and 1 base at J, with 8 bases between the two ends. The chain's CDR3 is CASSLDSGSYNEQFF. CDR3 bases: TGTGCCAGCAGCTTAGACAGCGGATCCTACAATGAGCAGTTCTTC. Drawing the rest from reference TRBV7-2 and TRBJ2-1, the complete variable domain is GAGVSQSPSNKVTEKGKDVELRCDPISGHTALYWYRQSLGQGLEFLIYFQGNSAPDKSGLPSDRFSAERTGGSVSTLTIQRTQQEDSAVYLCASSLDSGSYNEQFFGPGTRLTVL.

The CDR3 sequence is CASRRGRGTGELFF. As DNA, the CDR3 is TGTGCCAGCAGGAGGGGCAGGGGTACCGGGGAGCTGTTTTTT. V gene TRBV27 combines with J gene TRBJ2-2; tentative D call: TRBD1 (6 bases). V dropped 6 bases and J dropped 5 bases, with 13 bases sitting between them. The CDR3 is made up of 14 amino acids. CDR1 and CDR2 from the germline V gene are MNHEY and SMNVEV (reference sequence).

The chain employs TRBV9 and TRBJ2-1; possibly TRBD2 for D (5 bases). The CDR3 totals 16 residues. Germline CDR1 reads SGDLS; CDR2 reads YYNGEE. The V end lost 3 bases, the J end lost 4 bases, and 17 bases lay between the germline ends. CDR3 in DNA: TGTGCCAGCAGCGCCCTATATTCAAGCGGTTACAATGAGCAGTTCTTC. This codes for CASSALYSSGYNEQFF.

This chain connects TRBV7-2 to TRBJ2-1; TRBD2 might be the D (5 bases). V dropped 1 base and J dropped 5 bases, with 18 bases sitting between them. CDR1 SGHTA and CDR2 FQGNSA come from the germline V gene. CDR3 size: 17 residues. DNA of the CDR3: TGTGCCAGCAGCTTAGATCTGGTGCGGACTTCCAACAATGAGCAGTTCTTC. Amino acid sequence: CASSLDLVRTSNNEQFF.

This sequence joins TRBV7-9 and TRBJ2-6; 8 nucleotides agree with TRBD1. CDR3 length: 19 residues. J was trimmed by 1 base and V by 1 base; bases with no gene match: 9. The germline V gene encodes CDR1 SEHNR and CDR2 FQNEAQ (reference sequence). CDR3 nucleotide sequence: TGTGCCAGCAGCTTAGAATTCGGACAGGGCTCATCTGGGGCCAACGTCCTGACTTTC. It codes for CASSLEFGQGSSGANVLTF.